Listed below are T cell receptor beta chains from one sample, sequenced in a study of type 1 and type 2 diabetes patients. TCRdb used MiXCR to reprocess the multiplex PCR reads, holding one entry per CDR3 protein. Of 270,000 or so distinct CDR3 sequences in the sample, approximately 45% were seen once. Input material: peripheral blood mononuclear cells (PBMCs). The receptors here all came from a man aged 18 to 29 with type 2 diabetes. Both conserved end residues are part of each CDR3. The D gene is left open where the match is weak. Size is stated for part of the rows, as once, few or many counts, or as a class when the clone is expanded.

v_gene: TRBV5-1
abundance: NA
d_gene: TRBD1
j_gene: TRBJ1-4
CDR3aa: CASSWGTGDNEKLFF
CDR3nt: TGCGCCAGCAGCTGGGGGACAGGGGACAATGAAAAACTGTTTTTT

v_gene: TRBV12-3/TRBV12-4
abundance: many
d_gene: NA
j_gene: TRBJ2-3
CDR3aa: CASSLNRAWDTQYF
CDR3nt: TGTGCCAGCAGTTTAAACAGGGCATGGGATACGCAGTATTTT

v_gene: TRBV7-2
abundance: NA
d_gene: NA
j_gene: TRBJ1-6
CDR3aa: CASSIQGNSGSPLHF
CDR3nt: TGTGCCAGCAGTATCCAGGGGAATTCGGGATCACCCCTCCACTTT

v_gene: TRBV7-2
abundance: few
d_gene: NA
j_gene: TRBJ2-7
CDR3aa: CASSPAAVSYEQYF
CDR3nt: TGTGCCAGCAGCCCCGCAGCGGTTTCCTACGAGCAGTACTTC

v_gene: TRBV15
abundance: NA
d_gene: TRBD2
j_gene: TRBJ2-3
CDR3aa: CATGREARGGGLGDTQYF
CDR3nt: TGTGCCACCGGCAGAGAAGCTCGCGGCGGGGGTCTTGGAGATACGCAGTATTTT

v_gene: TRBV20-1
abundance: NA
d_gene: NA
j_gene: TRBJ1-5
CDR3aa: CSALDTNSNQPQHF
CDR3nt: TGCAGTGCTTTGGACACTAATAGCAATCAGCCCCAGCATTTT

v_gene: TRBV2
abundance: once
d_gene: NA
j_gene: TRBJ2-3
CDR3aa: CASSWAGAYTDTQYF
CDR3nt: TGTGCCAGCAGTTGGGCGGGGGCCTACACAGATACGCAGTATTTT

v_gene: TRBV10-3
abundance: few
d_gene: TRBD2
j_gene: TRBJ2-1
CDR3aa: CAISELAYYNEQFF
CDR3nt: TGTGCCATCAGTGAACTAGCGTATTACAATGAGCAGTTCTTC

v_gene: TRBV29-1
abundance: NA
d_gene: TRBD2
j_gene: TRBJ2-7
CDR3aa: CSVEDPNGGGSPYEQYF
CDR3nt: TGCAGCGTTGAAGACCCCAATGGCGGGGGGTCCCCCTACGAGCAGTACTTC

v_gene: TRBV6-6
abundance: NA
d_gene: TRBD1
j_gene: TRBJ2-6
CDR3aa: CASSEFRQGATGANVLTF
CDR3nt: TGTGCCAGCAGTGAATTTCGGCAGGGGGCGACTGGGGCCAACGTCCTGACTTTC

v_gene: TRBV7-9
abundance: NA
d_gene: NA
j_gene: TRBJ1-5
CDR3aa: CASGRFNQPQHF
CDR3nt: TGTGCCTCGGGACGTTTCAATCAGCCCCAGCATTTT

v_gene: TRBV25-1
abundance: NA
d_gene: NA
j_gene: TRBJ1-1
CDR3aa: CASSWGGSTEAFF
CDR3nt: TGTGCCAGCAGCTGGGGGGGGAGCACTGAAGCTTTCTTT

v_gene: TRBV28
abundance: NA
d_gene: NA
j_gene: TRBJ2-7
CDR3aa: CASSLGHAGEQYF
CDR3nt: TGTGCCAGCAGTCTGGGCCATGCGGGCGAGCAGTACTTC

v_gene: TRBV10-3
abundance: many
d_gene: TRBD1
j_gene: TRBJ2-5
CDR3aa: CAIAIAGGDETQYF
CDR3nt: TGTGCCATCGCAATCGCAGGGGGTGACGAGACCCAGTACTTC

v_gene: TRBV12-3/TRBV12-4
abundance: once
d_gene: NA
j_gene: TRBJ2-7
CDR3aa: CASSSPVSSYEQYF
CDR3nt: TGTGCCAGCAGTTCTCCGGTGAGCTCCTACGAGCAGTACTTC

v_gene: TRBV20-1
abundance: NA
d_gene: NA
j_gene: TRBJ2-3
CDR3aa: CSARVLEGTQYF
CDR3nt: TGCAGTGCTAGAGTACTAGAAGGTACGCAGTATTTT

v_gene: TRBV4-3
abundance: NA
d_gene: TRBD1
j_gene: TRBJ1-1
CDR3aa: CASSQDRTGGGTEAFF
CDR3nt: TGCGCCAGCAGCCAAGACCGGACAGGCGGAGGAACTGAAGCTTTCTTT

v_gene: TRBV7-2
abundance: once
d_gene: TRBD1
j_gene: TRBJ2-3
CDR3aa: CASSLGTGHTDTQYF
CDR3nt: TGTGCCAGCAGCTTAGGGACAGGTCACACAGATACGCAGTATTTT

v_gene: TRBV29-1
abundance: few
d_gene: NA
j_gene: TRBJ2-1
CDR3aa: CSVESGAIDNNEQFF
CDR3nt: TGCAGCGTTGAATCAGGGGCGATAGATAACAATGAGCAGTTCTTC

v_gene: TRBV7-8
abundance: NA
d_gene: NA
j_gene: TRBJ2-7
CDR3aa: CASSLAPGLKQGRIHYEQYF
CDR3nt: TGTGCCAGCAGCTTAGCACCGGGACTAAAACAGGGACGAATCCACTACGAGCAGTACTTC

v_gene: TRBV24-1
abundance: NA
d_gene: TRBD1
j_gene: TRBJ1-4
CDR3aa: CATSDPDRGGEKLFF
CDR3nt: TGTGCCACCAGTGATCCCGACAGGGGAGGTGAAAAACTGTTTTTT

v_gene: TRBV6-6
abundance: few
d_gene: TRBD1
j_gene: TRBJ1-1
CDR3aa: CASSPRQGERNTEAFF
CDR3nt: TGTGCCAGCAGCCCACGACAGGGAGAGAGGAACACTGAAGCTTTCTTT

v_gene: TRBV28
abundance: few
d_gene: NA
j_gene: TRBJ2-4
CDR3aa: CASSFEPGVGNIQYF
CDR3nt: TGTGCCAGCAGTTTCGAGCCAGGGGTCGGGAACATTCAGTACTTC

v_gene: TRBV30
abundance: NA
d_gene: NA
j_gene: TRBJ2-5
CDR3aa: CAWSVGAMQETQYF
CDR3nt: TGTGCCTGGAGTGTCGGGGCAATGCAAGAGACCCAGTACTTC

v_gene: TRBV6-6
abundance: NA
d_gene: TRBD1
j_gene: TRBJ1-2
CDR3aa: CASSRYRDRDPHGYTF
CDR3nt: TGTGCCAGCAGCCGTTACCGGGACAGGGACCCCCATGGCTACACCTTC

v_gene: TRBV7-2
abundance: NA
d_gene: NA
j_gene: TRBJ1-4
CDR3aa: CASSPREGSEKLFF
CDR3nt: TGTGCCAGCAGCCCAAGGGAGGGATCTGAAAAACTGTTTTTT

v_gene: TRBV20-1
abundance: few
d_gene: NA
j_gene: TRBJ2-1
CDR3aa: CSASPGFGADEQFF
CDR3nt: TGCAGTGCTAGCCCAGGGTTTGGGGCGGATGAGCAGTTCTTC

v_gene: TRBV30
abundance: NA
d_gene: TRBD1
j_gene: TRBJ1-4
CDR3aa: CASSADATGSSGLFF
CDR3nt: TGTGCCAGCAGCGCCGACGCGACAGGGAGTAGTGGACTGTTTTTT

v_gene: TRBV5-1
abundance: NA
d_gene: NA
j_gene: TRBJ2-2
CDR3aa: CASSPRRQVNTGELFF
CDR3nt: TGCGCCAGCAGCCCCCGGCGGCAGGTGAACACCGGGGAGCTGTTTTTT

v_gene: TRBV7-2
abundance: NA
d_gene: TRBD1
j_gene: TRBJ2-6
CDR3aa: CATGWGTGFFSGANVLTF
CDR3nt: TGTGCCACTGGCTGGGGGACAGGGTTTTTCTCTGGGGCCAACGTCCTGACTTTC

v_gene: TRBV20-1
abundance: NA
d_gene: NA
j_gene: TRBJ1-1
CDR3aa: CSACIAGQGGNTEAFF
CDR3nt: TGCAGTGCGTGCATAGCGGGGCAGGGCGGGAACACTGAAGCTTTCTTT

v_gene: TRBV6-4
abundance: NA
d_gene: TRBD1
j_gene: TRBJ1-1
CDR3aa: CASSSRQGGGTEAFF
CDR3nt: TGTGCCAGCAGCTCCCGACAGGGAGGAGGCACTGAAGCTTTCTTT

v_gene: TRBV28
abundance: few
d_gene: NA
j_gene: TRBJ1-4
CDR3aa: CASRTMLREKLFF
CDR3nt: TGTGCCAGCAGAACGATGTTGCGGGAAAAACTGTTTTTT

v_gene: TRBV10-1
abundance: NA
d_gene: NA
j_gene: TRBJ2-3
CDR3aa: CASSEGRGSTDTQYF
CDR3nt: TGCGCCAGCAGTGAAGGACGCGGTAGCACAGATACGCAGTATTTT

v_gene: TRBV25-1
abundance: many
d_gene: TRBD1
j_gene: TRBJ1-1
CDR3aa: CAAQGRTEAFF
CDR3nt: TGTGCCGCACAGGGGAGGACTGAAGCTTTCTTT

v_gene: TRBV4-1
abundance: NA
d_gene: TRBD1
j_gene: TRBJ2-7
CDR3aa: CASSHQTGTYEQYF
CDR3nt: TGCGCCAGCAGCCACCAGACAGGGACCTACGAGCAGTACTTC

v_gene: TRBV7-6
abundance: many
d_gene: NA
j_gene: TRBJ2-5
CDR3aa: CASSSGESETQYF
CDR3nt: TGTGCCAGCAGCTCAGGAGAGTCGGAGACCCAGTACTTC

v_gene: TRBV20-1
abundance: NA
d_gene: TRBD2
j_gene: TRBJ2-5
CDR3aa: CSALRTSGDQETQYF
CDR3nt: TGCAGTGCCCTTCGGACTAGCGGGGACCAAGAGACCCAGTACTTC

v_gene: TRBV20-1
abundance: once
d_gene: TRBD2
j_gene: TRBJ2-7
CDR3aa: CSARLAGIGYEQYF
CDR3nt: TGCAGTGCTAGACTAGCGGGTATCGGGTACGAGCAGTACTTC

v_gene: TRBV14
abundance: once
d_gene: NA
j_gene: TRBJ1-2
CDR3aa: CASSPGETYGYTF
CDR3nt: TGTGCCAGCAGCCCAGGGGAAACGTATGGCTACACCTTC

v_gene: TRBV7-3
abundance: NA
d_gene: NA
j_gene: TRBJ1-4
CDR3aa: CASSLTGGTNEKLFF
CDR3nt: TGTGCCAGCAGCTTAACAGGGGGGACTAATGAAAAACTGTTTTTT